These 9 T cell receptor beta chains were sequenced from one sample in a study of T-cell reconstitution after alpha-beta-depleted transplantation in children. Using unique molecular identifiers, the investigators prepared the TCRbeta library. In TCRdb, the PCR reads were re-called with MiXCR into one record per CDR3 protein. Among about 360,000 distinct CDR3 sequences, less than 15% were seen once, and the ten largest hold 3.5% to 4.5%. Here the sequenced sample was PBMCs, taken from the stem cell graft. The receptors were gathered from a human donor who donated a stem cell graft to a child with Fanconi anemia.

This clonotype was recorded a few times. This rearrangement joins TRBV6-2 or TRBV6-3 to TRBJ1-5; D uncertain. Germline CDR1 and CDR2: MNHEY and SVGEGT. The CDR3 has 14 amino acids. Trimming left V 2 bases short and J 3 bases short, with 8 bases between. The CDR3 DNA reads TGTGCCAGCAGTTACGGGTTCCTCAATCAGCCCCAGCATTTT. This codes for CASSYGFLNQPQHF.

In regard to this clonotype: At one of its ends the junction is not consistent with the germline gene, which may arise from a read error. The chain carries TRBV7-3 and TRBJ2-7; D perhaps matches TRBD2 (6 bases). The CDR3 has 14 amino acids. Per germline, CDR1 SGHTA and CDR2 FQGTGA. This CDR3 is CPSSLMGGPGEQYF. The CDR3 nucleotides read TGCCCCAGCAGCTTAATGGGGGGTCCGGGGGAGCAGTACTTC.

Ten or more counts support this clonotype. The gene calls are TRBV20-1 and TRBJ1-1; D may be TRBD1 (6 bases). CDR1 and CDR2 (germline): DFQATT, SNEGSKA (reference sequence). V was clipped by 0 bases and J by 5 bases, with 16 bases between them. The length of the CDR3 is 15 residues. The CDR3 DNA is TGCAGTGCTAGAGATATTTATCGGACAGCAACTGAAGCTTTCTTT. This codes for CSARDIYRTATEAFF.

This clonotype turned up a few times. The chain uses TRBV4-3 and TRBJ1-1, with no clear D. CDR1 and CDR2 from the germline V gene are LGHNA and YSLEER. CDR3 size: 14 residues. Trimming cost V 3 bases and J 4 bases, with 12 bases left between them. The CDR3, as DNA: TGCGCCAGCAGCCAGCAGCCGGGCAGCACTGAAGCTTTCTTT. This sequence encodes CASSQQPGSTEAFF.

This clonotype was counted a few times. The rearrangement joins TRBV29-1 to TRBJ2-5; D possibly corresponds to TRBD1 (6 bases). This CDR3 comprises 15 residues. V lost 6 bases and J 4 bases, leaving 21 bases between the germline ends. Per germline, CDR1 SQVTM and CDR2 ANQGSEA. This CDR3 reads CSVTAEAGVGETQYF. The CDR3 DNA reads TGCAGCGTGACGGCGGAGGCAGGGGTAGGAGAGACCCAGTACTTC. Full variable domain (remainder filled in from reference TRBV29-1 and TRBJ2-5): SAVISQKPSRDICQRGTSLTIQCQVDSQVTMMFWYRQQPGQSLTLIATANQGSEATYESGFVIDKFPISRPNLTFSTLTVSNMSPEDSSIYLCSVTAEAGVGETQYFGPGTRLLVL.

The chain is built from TRBV5-1 and TRBJ2-1; 8 bases match TRBD1. The length of the CDR3 is 13 residues. Germline values: CDR1 SGHRS, CDR2 YFSETQ. Trimming took 4 bases from V and 9 from J; bases not matched to a gene: 6. CDR3 amino acids: CASSPTGVSEQFF. Here the CDR3 DNA reads TGCGCCAGCAGCCCGACAGGGGTCAGTGAGCAGTTCTTC.

The sample holds many counts of this clonotype. The J gene is TRBJ2-3, the V gene TRBV28; 10 bases map to TRBD1. The ends lost 6 bases at V and 5 bases at J; junction bases unmatched: 5. The V gene's germline CDR1 is MDHEN and CDR2 SYDVKM. This CDR3 region has 14 residues. The CDR3 DNA reads as TGTGCCAGCAGCTGGGACAGGGGAGGAGATACGCAGTATTTT. This gives the protein CASSWDRGGDTQYF.

This clonotype was seen only a few times. The CDR3 protein is CASSGTGVGTSPLHF. The CDR3 nucleotides are TGCGCCAGCAGTGGGACAGGGGTTGGTACTTCACCCCTCCACTTT. The chain links TRBV5-1 to TRBJ1-6; 10 bases line up with TRBD1. V trimming: 5 bases; J trimming: 9 bases; junction bases outside the gene matches: 8. The CDR3 loop spans 15 amino acids. The V gene's germline CDR1 is SGHRS and CDR2 YFSETQ.

The chain couples TRBV10-3 to TRBJ2-7, with D possibly TRBD2 on 5 matching bases. V gave up 4 bases and J gave up 3 bases, with 10 bases separating them. This CDR3 comprises 13 residues. Looked up from germline, CDR1 is ENHRY and CDR2 is SYGVKD. The CDR3 nucleotides are TGTGCCATCAGTGCCTACGGGAACTACGAGCAGTACTTC. Its translation: CAISAYGNYEQYF.